The 5 T cell receptor beta chains reported below all come from one sample, sequenced in a study of control samples from healthy donors and cancer patients. TCRdb keeps only in-frame clones here, not all; method: immunoSEQ multiplex PCR. In the table there are 100,000 to 150,000 clones, 70% to 90% of which are singletons. Sequencing was done on a sample of blood. These receptors originate from a middle-aged man in good health.

The chain combines TRBV30 with TRBJ2-1, with 9 bases aligning to TRBD2. In germline, CDR1 is GTSNPN, CDR2 SVGIG (reference sequence). V shed 4 bases, J shed 5 bases, and the junction held 9 bases outside the gene matches. This CDR3 has 15 residues. CDR3 nucleotides: TGTGCCTGGATTCGACCGGGACTAGCAAACAATGAGCAGTTCTTC. Translating gives CAWIRPGLANNEQFF.

This chain connects TRBV5-1 to TRBJ1-6; D uncertain. V gave up 0 bases and J gave up 6 bases, with 10 bases separating them. This CDR3 comprises 15 residues. Germline V lookup: CDR1 SGHRS, CDR2 YFSETQ. The CDR3 region has the DNA TGCGCCAGCAGCTTGGAGGCAGCAACTAATTCACCCCTCCACTTT. It yields the protein CASSLEAATNSPLHF.

This chain connects TRBV15 to TRBJ1-1, with unresolved D. Trimming took off 0 bases at V and 0 bases at J, with 5 bases between the two ends. The CDR3 loop spans 14 amino acids. Germline CDR1 is LNHNV and CDR2 is YYDKDF (reference sequence). Here the CDR3 reads CATSRDRMNTEAFF. CDR3 bases: TGTGCCACCAGCAGAGACAGGATGAACACTGAAGCTTTCTTT.

CDR3 region: CASSPRLAGGYTDTQYF. The CDR3 nucleotides read TGTGCCAGCAGTCCTCGACTAGCGGGGGGATACACAGATACGCAGTATTTT. V is TRBV6-6 and J is TRBJ2-3, with 13 bases that match TRBD2. The CDR3 consists of 17 residues. Germline V gene data show CDR1 as MNHNY and CDR2 as SVGAGI (reference sequence). The V segment lost 5 bases and the J segment 2 bases; nucleotides outside the gene matches: 7.

This chain connects TRBV4-1 to TRBJ2-1; D might be TRBD1 or TRBD2, each matching 7 bases. Germline CDR1 and CDR2: MGHRA and YSYEKL. The CDR3 runs 14 residues. Trimming took off 4 bases at V and 7 bases at J, with 14 bases between the two ends. Here the CDR3 DNA reads TGCGCCAGCAGCCCCCTCAGGGGGGGAAATGAGCAGTTCTTC. Its protein is CASSPLRGGNEQFF.